Listed below are T cell receptor beta chains from one sample, sequenced in a study of human T cells and chemical hapten exposure. TCRdb reprocessed the RACE reads via MiXCR and lists one record per CDR3 protein. The sample has more than 250,000 distinct CDR3 sequences, about 8.6% seen once. This specimen was whole blood, taken in connection with sensitization to the hapten diphenylcyclopropenone (DPC). The receptor set was obtained from a woman between 40 and 50 years old with alopecia areata. Some clones in this sample may be carry-over from other donors' samples. Each CDR3 is given with its conserved first and last residue. The order of the fields is D gene, V gene, J gene, clone size, CDR3 protein, CDR3 DNA. D genes are given only for firm matches. Clone size appears in some rows only: once, few, many, or a class for an expanded clone.

d_call: .
v_call: TRBV4-1
j_call: TRBJ2-7
clone_size: .
cdr3_aa: CASSQDLEGIYEQYF
cdr3_nt: TGCGCCAGCAGCCAAGATCTGGAGGGAATCTACGAGCAGTACTTC

d_call: TRBD2
v_call: TRBV5-1
j_call: TRBJ2-7
clone_size: few
cdr3_aa: CASSLAGGASQSEQYF
cdr3_nt: TGCGCCAGCAGCTTGGCCGGGGGGGCCTCTCAGTCGGAGCAGTACTTC

d_call: .
v_call: TRBV6-6
j_call: TRBJ1-4
clone_size: few
cdr3_aa: CASSYREKGTNEKLFF
cdr3_nt: TGTGCCAGCAGTTACAGGGAAAAGGGGACTAATGAAAAACTGTTTTTT

d_call: TRBD2
v_call: TRBV7-9
j_call: TRBJ2-3
clone_size: few
cdr3_aa: CASSPGAGETDTQYF
cdr3_nt: TGTGCCAGCAGCCCTGGGGCGGGGGAAACAGATACGCAGTATTTT

d_call: .
v_call: TRBV7-9
j_call: TRBJ2-7
clone_size: many
cdr3_aa: CASSLTTSTYEQYF
cdr3_nt: TGTGCCAGCAGCTTAACCACGTCGACCTACGAGCAGTACTTC

d_call: TRBD2
v_call: TRBV6-2/TRBV6-3
j_call: TRBJ2-3
clone_size: .
cdr3_aa: CASRLARVTDTQYF
cdr3_nt: TGTGCCAGCAGACTAGCGAGAGTCACAGATACGCAGTATTTT

d_call: TRBD1
v_call: TRBV5-1
j_call: TRBJ1-1
clone_size: .
cdr3_aa: CASSLAGTGVATEAFF
cdr3_nt: TGCGCCAGCAGCTTGGCCGGGACAGGGGTCGCCACTGAAGCTTTCTTT

d_call: .
v_call: TRBV6-6
j_call: TRBJ2-7
clone_size: many
cdr3_aa: CASSPGVSYEQYF
cdr3_nt: TGTGCCAGCAGTCCGGGAGTCTCCTACGAGCAGTACTTC

d_call: .
v_call: TRBV4-1
j_call: TRBJ1-6
clone_size: few
cdr3_aa: CASSQPDESHSPLHF
cdr3_nt: TGCGCCAGCAGCCAACCCGACGAGAGCCACTCACCCCTCCACTTT

d_call: TRBD2
v_call: TRBV28
j_call: TRBJ2-5
clone_size: many
cdr3_aa: CASTPPGTSDQETQYF
cdr3_nt: TGTGCCAGCACTCCTCCCGGGACTAGCGACCAAGAGACCCAGTACTTC

d_call: TRBD2
v_call: TRBV11-3
j_call: TRBJ2-1
clone_size: few
cdr3_aa: CASSLGRGLAVDEQFF
cdr3_nt: TGTGCCAGCAGCTTAGGGAGGGGACTAGCTGTCGATGAGCAGTTCTTC

d_call: TRBD1
v_call: TRBV9
j_call: TRBJ1-6
clone_size: many
cdr3_aa: CASSQGQGYNSPLHF
cdr3_nt: TGTGCCAGCAGCCAGGGACAGGGGTATAATTCACCCCTCCACTTT

d_call: .
v_call: TRBV5-1
j_call: TRBJ1-1
clone_size: few
cdr3_aa: CASSSDTRGRAEAFF
cdr3_nt: TGCGCCAGCAGCTCGGATACCCGGGGACGGGCAGAAGCTTTCTTT

d_call: TRBD2
v_call: TRBV28
j_call: TRBJ2-1
clone_size: many
cdr3_aa: CASSSASGRPGNEQFF
cdr3_nt: TGTGCCAGCAGTTCGGCTAGCGGGAGGCCTGGGAATGAGCAGTTCTTC

d_call: .
v_call: TRBV28
j_call: TRBJ1-2
clone_size: few
cdr3_aa: CAARPTNPPYGYTF
cdr3_nt: TGTGCTGCTCGGCCCACTAACCCCCCTTATGGCTACACCTTC

d_call: .
v_call: TRBV6-5
j_call: TRBJ2-1
clone_size: few
cdr3_aa: CASSPSRDHNEQFF
cdr3_nt: TGTGCCAGCAGCCCAAGCCGGGATCACAATGAGCAGTTCTTC

d_call: TRBD1
v_call: TRBV28
j_call: TRBJ1-2
clone_size: few
cdr3_aa: CASSKTGGVNYGYTF
cdr3_nt: TGTGCCAGCAGCAAGACAGGGGGCGTCAACTATGGCTACACCTTC

d_call: .
v_call: TRBV7-2
j_call: TRBJ1-4
clone_size: few
cdr3_aa: CASSFLQGEKLFF
cdr3_nt: TGTGCCAGCAGCTTCTTACAGGGAGAAAAACTGTTTTTT

d_call: TRBD2
v_call: TRBV7-2
j_call: TRBJ2-3
clone_size: .
cdr3_aa: CASSSRVLAGSRTDTQYF
cdr3_nt: TGTGCCAGCAGCTCAAGGGTCCTAGCGGGATCTCGGACAGATACGCAGTATTTT

d_call: .
v_call: TRBV18
j_call: TRBJ2-6
clone_size: .
cdr3_aa: CASSIASTSGANVLTF
cdr3_nt: TGTGCCAGCTCTATAGCTAGCACCTCTGGGGCCAACGTCCTGACTTTC

d_call: .
v_call: TRBV24-1
j_call: TRBJ2-1
clone_size: .
cdr3_aa: CATSDSRTDYNEQFF
cdr3_nt: TGTGCCACCAGTGATTCACGGACAGACTACAATGAGCAGTTCTTC

d_call: .
v_call: TRBV7-3
j_call: TRBJ2-3
clone_size: .
cdr3_aa: CASSSESWDTQYF
cdr3_nt: TGTGCCAGCAGCTCGGAGTCTTGGGATACGCAGTATTTT

d_call: .
v_call: TRBV20-1
j_call: TRBJ2-4
clone_size: .
cdr3_aa: CSASDSLAKNIQYF
cdr3_nt: TGCAGTGCTTCGGACAGTCTAGCCAAAAACATTCAGTACTTC

d_call: .
v_call: TRBV28
j_call: TRBJ2-7
clone_size: .
cdr3_aa: CASTTATPLDYEQYF
cdr3_nt: TGTGCCAGCACCACCGCCACCCCGCTTGACTACGAGCAGTACTTC

d_call: .
v_call: TRBV7-2
j_call: TRBJ1-1
clone_size: few
cdr3_aa: CASSWSLSTPTEAFF
cdr3_nt: TGTGCCAGCAGCTGGTCGTTAAGTACTCCCACTGAAGCTTTCTTT

d_call: .
v_call: TRBV7-2
j_call: TRBJ2-3
clone_size: few
cdr3_aa: CASTTWVGDRNPDTQYF
cdr3_nt: TGTGCCAGCACCACATGGGTGGGGGACCGTAACCCAGATACGCAGTATTTT

d_call: .
v_call: TRBV6-5
j_call: TRBJ2-7
clone_size: .
cdr3_aa: CASSYSSRMDHYEQYF
cdr3_nt: TGTGCCAGCAGTTACTCTTCCCGTATGGACCACTACGAGCAGTACTTC

d_call: TRBD1
v_call: TRBV29-1
j_call: TRBJ2-7
clone_size: many
cdr3_aa: CSVGTGGYEQYF
cdr3_nt: TGCAGCGTTGGGACAGGGGGCTACGAGCAGTACTTC

d_call: .
v_call: TRBV11-2
j_call: TRBJ2-1
clone_size: few
cdr3_aa: CASSLNRGNEQFF
cdr3_nt: TGTGCCAGCAGCTTAAATAGAGGCAATGAGCAGTTCTTC

d_call: TRBD1
v_call: TRBV30
j_call: TRBJ1-1
clone_size: .
cdr3_aa: CAWRAFARGITEAFF
cdr3_nt: TGTGCCTGGAGAGCCTTTGCCAGGGGGATCACTGAAGCTTTCTTT

d_call: TRBD1
v_call: TRBV10-3
j_call: TRBJ1-6
clone_size: .
cdr3_aa: CAISPGQEPRSSPLHF
cdr3_nt: TGTGCCATCAGTCCGGGACAGGAACCAAGATCCTCACCCCTCCACTTT

d_call: .
v_call: TRBV7-9
j_call: TRBJ1-2
clone_size: few
cdr3_aa: CASSRQGFGYGYTF
cdr3_nt: TGTGCCAGCAGCCGCCAGGGCTTCGGCTATGGCTACACCTTC

d_call: TRBD1
v_call: TRBV5-1
j_call: TRBJ1-2
clone_size: few
cdr3_aa: CASSTGQGIDYGYTF
cdr3_nt: TGCGCCAGCAGCACCGGACAGGGGATCGACTATGGCTACACCTTC

d_call: .
v_call: TRBV11-2
j_call: TRBJ2-2
clone_size: few
cdr3_aa: CASSLGGRYTGELFF
cdr3_nt: TGTGCCAGCAGCTTAGGAGGGAGGTACACCGGGGAGCTGTTTTTT

d_call: .
v_call: TRBV24-1
j_call: TRBJ1-2
clone_size: few
cdr3_aa: CATSEAGRTANGYTF
cdr3_nt: TGTGCCACCAGTGAAGCGGGACGAACCGCAAATGGCTACACCTTC

d_call: TRBD2
v_call: TRBV6-2/TRBV6-3
j_call: TRBJ2-1
clone_size: .
cdr3_aa: CASSYLSLAGDYNEQFF
cdr3_nt: TGTGCCAGCAGTTATCTCAGCCTAGCGGGAGACTACAATGAGCAGTTCTTC

d_call: TRBD2
v_call: TRBV7-8
j_call: TRBJ2-2
clone_size: .
cdr3_aa: CASSPGLHTGELFF
cdr3_nt: TGTGCCAGCTCCCCGGGACTACACACCGGGGAGCTGTTTTTT

d_call: TRBD2
v_call: TRBV5-1
j_call: TRBJ2-1
clone_size: .
cdr3_aa: CASRTSVTISYNEQFF
cdr3_nt: TGCGCCAGCAGGACTAGCGTTACTATCTCCTACAATGAGCAGTTCTTC

d_call: TRBD2
v_call: TRBV6-2/TRBV6-3
j_call: TRBJ2-3
clone_size: .
cdr3_aa: CASSSRTSGFTDTQYF
cdr3_nt: TGTGCCAGCAGTTCCCGGACTAGCGGCTTCACAGATACGCAGTATTTT